These 4 T cell receptor beta chains originate from one sample sequenced in a study of blood T cell repertoires in COVID-19. Profiled with immunoSEQ multiplex PCR; TCRdb holds only in-frame clones, not every one. The table lists about 210,000 clones, around 80% of them singletons. The material sequenced was peripheral blood. The receptor set was obtained from a woman in her seventies with acute or convalescent COVID-19.

The chain joins TRBV5-1 to TRBJ2-6; D unclear. Germline assignment: CDR1 SGHRS and CDR2 YFSETQ. Trimming left V 3 bases short and J 3 bases short, with 10 bases between. The CDR3 sequence is 15 residues long. CDR3 protein: CASSSAPGGANVLTF. The CDR3 DNA sequence: TGCGCCAGCAGCTCCGCCCCGGGTGGGGCCAACGTCCTGACTTTC.

This sequence joins TRBV2 and TRBJ1-1; 8 nucleotides agree with TRBD1. The V segment lost 6 bases and the J segment 10 bases; nucleotides outside the gene matches: 13. Germline CDR1 and CDR2: SNHLY and FYNNEI. The CDR3 covers 14 residues. DNA of the CDR3: TGTGCCAGCAGCCCGGGACAGGAGGGGGGTAGAGCTTTCTTT. It yields the protein CASSPGQEGGRAFF.

This clone appeared many times. The sample carries other DNA sequences with the same CDR3. The chain carries TRBV6-5 and TRBJ2-3, with 7 bases matching TRBD2. Germline V gives CDR1 MNHEY, CDR2 SVGAGI. The CDR3 has 14 residues. Unmatched junction bases numbered 5, after V lost 6 bases and J lost 2 bases. CDR3 amino acids: CASRDRGVTDTQYF. In nucleotides, the CDR3 is TGTGCCAGCAGGGACCGGGGGGTCACAGATACGCAGTATTTT.

The rearrangement joins TRBV6-6 to TRBJ2-7; TRBD2 aligns across 8 bases. The CDR3 runs to 15 residues. The V segment lost 6 bases and the J segment 3 bases; nucleotides outside the gene matches: 10. Germline loops: CDR1 MNHNY, CDR2 SVGAGI (reference sequence). CDR3 nucleotide sequence: TGTGCCAGCAGCCACGGGGGGGCAAGGGACTACGAGCAGTACTTC. This gives the protein CASSHGGARDYEQYF.